This T cell receptor (beta chain) was found in a study of blood T cell repertoires in COVID-19. In the study overall: Donors in the United States, Italy and Spain gave samples during acute or convalescent COVID-19. In each case, the material was cDNA or gDNA derived from T cells, B-cell-depleted T cells, or PBMCs.

Original processing notes: Counts of nucleated cells, estimated from reference gene primer amplification, were obtained. The assay was immunoSEQ multiplex PCR, and TCRdb's table has in-frame clones only and misses some. The V and J calls and clone size were taken over from that table, and D and trimming were inferred from the DNA. Of approximately 110,000 clones in the sample, roughly 90% were seen once. The material sequenced was peripheral blood. This sequence was found in a woman aged 70-85 years who had recovered from COVID-19.

The CDR3 bases are TGTGCCAGCAGCGTAGCACAGTACTCCTACGAGCAGTACTTC. This sequence encodes CASSVAQYSYEQYF. The chain couples TRBV9 to TRBJ2-7; D unresolved. V was shortened by 0 bases and J by 0 bases, with 7 bases between the two germline ends. This CDR3 is built from 14 residues. Germline V lookup: CDR1 SGDLS, CDR2 YYNGEE. The full variable domain, rest sourced from reference TRBV9 and TRBJ2-7, is DSGVTQTPKHLITATGQRVTLRCSPRSGDLSVYWYQQSLDQGLQFLIQYYNGEERAKGNILERFSAQQFPDLHSELNLSSLELGDSALYFCASSVAQYSYEQYFGPGTRLTVT.